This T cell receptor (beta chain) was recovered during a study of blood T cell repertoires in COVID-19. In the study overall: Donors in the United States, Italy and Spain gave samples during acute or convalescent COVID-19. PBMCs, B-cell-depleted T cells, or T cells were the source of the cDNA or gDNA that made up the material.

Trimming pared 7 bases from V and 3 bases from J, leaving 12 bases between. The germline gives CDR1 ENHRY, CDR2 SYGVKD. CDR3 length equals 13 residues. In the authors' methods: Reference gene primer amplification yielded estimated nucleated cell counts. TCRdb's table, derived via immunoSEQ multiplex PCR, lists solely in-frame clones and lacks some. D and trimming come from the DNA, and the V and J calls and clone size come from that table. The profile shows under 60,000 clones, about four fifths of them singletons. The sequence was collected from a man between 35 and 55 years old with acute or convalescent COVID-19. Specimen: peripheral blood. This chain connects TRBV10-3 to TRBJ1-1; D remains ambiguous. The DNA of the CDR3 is TGTGCCATCATGGGGATCGGGGACACTGAAGCTTTCTTT. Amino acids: CAIMGIGDTEAFF.